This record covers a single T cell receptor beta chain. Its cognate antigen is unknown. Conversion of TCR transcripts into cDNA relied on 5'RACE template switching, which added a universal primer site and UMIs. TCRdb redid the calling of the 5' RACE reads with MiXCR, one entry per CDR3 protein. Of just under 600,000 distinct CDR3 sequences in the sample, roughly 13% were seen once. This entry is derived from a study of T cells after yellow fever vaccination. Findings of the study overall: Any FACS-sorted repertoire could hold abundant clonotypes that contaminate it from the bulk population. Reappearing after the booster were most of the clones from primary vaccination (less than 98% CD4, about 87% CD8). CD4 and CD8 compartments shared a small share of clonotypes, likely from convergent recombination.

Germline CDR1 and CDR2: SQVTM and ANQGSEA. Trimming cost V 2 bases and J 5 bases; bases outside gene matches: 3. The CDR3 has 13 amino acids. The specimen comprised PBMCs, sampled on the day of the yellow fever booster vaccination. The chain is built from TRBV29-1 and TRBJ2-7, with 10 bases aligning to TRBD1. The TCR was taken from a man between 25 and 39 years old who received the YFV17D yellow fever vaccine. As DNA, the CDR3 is TGCAGCGTTGAACGGACAGGGGGTGACGAGCAGTACTTC. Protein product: CSVERTGGDEQYF.